The 18 T cell receptor beta chains below come from one sample, sequenced in a study of T cells in women clearing cervical HPV infection. Some clones are missing from TCRdb's copy, which holds only in-frame ones; the method was immunoSEQ multiplex PCR. This repertoire includes approximately 30,000 clones. Sequenced input: blood buffy coat. These receptors were taken from a woman aged 18-70 years with a cervical HPV16 infection that either progressed to CIN3+ or cleared (not recorded which).

Points on this clone: The read ends 3 residues shy of where the CDR3 ends; the end is completed using the germline J gene. The chain recombines TRBV28 with TRBJ2-1; 8 bases match TRBD1. V lost 5 bases and J lost 5; bases outside the gene matches: 2. The length of the CDR3 is 13 residues. The germline CDR1 and CDR2 sequences are MDHEN and SYDVKM. The CDR3 reads CASSPGQDNEQFF. The sequenced CDR3 bases are TGTGCCAGCAGTCCGGGACAGGACAATGAG.

On this clone itself: The CDR3 end falls 3 residues outside the read, so it is completed with the germline J gene. The V and J genes are TRBV6-2 or TRBV6-3 and TRBJ1-1, with D unclear. The V gene's germline CDR1 is MNHEY and CDR2 SVGEGT. Deletions cut 0 bases from V and 5 bases from J, with 10 bases between. The CDR3 runs to 14 residues. The sequenced part of the CDR3 DNA is TGTGCCAGCAGTTACTCGAGGGTTGATACTGAA. This gives the protein CASSYSRVDTE. The whole CDR3 is CASSYSRVDTEAFF.

The CDR3 is CSASQPKGGGDEQFF. The part of the CDR3 DNA that was read is TGCAGTGCTTCCCAACCCAAGGGAGGGGGCGATGAG. The rearrangement joins TRBV20-1 to TRBJ2-1; TRBD1 or TRBD2 may be the D gene (7 bases each). Read data end 3 residues before the CDR3 end; the end is taken from the germline J gene. This CDR3 spans 15 amino acids. CDR1 and CDR2 (germline): DFQATT, SNEGSKA (reference sequence). V was cut by 5 bases and J by 8 bases, with 22 bases left in between.

On this clone itself: The read comes to an end 3 residues before the CDR3 does, leaving the germline J gene to fill in the end. This chain connects TRBV20-1 to TRBJ1-1; D unresolved. CDR1 is DFQATT, CDR2 SNEGSKA, per germline (reference sequence). CDR3 length equals 13 residues. Trimming pared 1 base from V and 2 bases from J, leaving 8 bases between. The sequenced part of the CDR3 DNA is TGCAGTGCTAGAGGAAAACTCAACACTGAA. Its translation: CSARGKLNTE. The CDR3 in its entirety is CSARGKLNTEAFF.

As to this clone: Coverage ceases 3 residues before the CDR3 finishes, and the germline J gene fills in the end. The chain uses TRBV19 and TRBJ1-6; 8 nucleotides agree with TRBD1. The CDR3 is made up of 15 amino acids. Germline loops: CDR1 LNHDA, CDR2 SQIVND (reference sequence). V was pared by 4 bases and J by 10 bases, with 9 bases of the junction left unmatched. The CDR3 here is CASSNRPQGASPLHF. The covered CDR3 bases are TGTGCCAGTAGTAACCGGCCGCAGGGGGCCTCACCC.

For this clone: The read gets to within 3 residues of the CDR3 end, and the germline J gene fills in the rest. V usage is TRBV15 and J usage is TRBJ1-5, with D unclear. The V gene lost 0 bases and the J gene lost 3 bases, with 9 bases spanning the gap. The CDR3 contains 15 residues. In germline, CDR1 is LNHNV, CDR2 YYDKDF (reference sequence). The CDR3 bases that were read are TGTGCCACCAGCAGAGATAAGGGCCTCAATCAGCCC. As protein: CATSRDKGLNQP. The full CDR3 protein is CATSRDKGLNQPQHF.

On this clone: The CDR3 end is not reached by the read, which stops 3 residues before it; the germline J gene fills it in. The rearrangement uses TRBV29-1 and TRBJ2-1; TRBD2 is a possible D gene (6 bases). The ends were cut back, 2 bases at V and 0 bases at J, with 11 bases in the middle. The CDR3 sequence is 15 residues long. Germline lookup yields CDR1 SQVTM and CDR2 ANQGSEA. CDR3 loop: CSVESGLSSYNEQFF. The DNA read from the CDR3 is TGCAGCGTTGAAAGCGGGCTCAGCTCCTACAATGAG.

In the case of this clone: The read ends 3 residues shy of where the CDR3 ends; the end is completed using the germline J gene. The V and J genes are TRBV5-1 and TRBJ2-7, with 12 bases fitting TRBD1. This CDR3 spans 16 amino acids. Germline V lookup: CDR1 SGHRS, CDR2 YFSETQ. V trimming: 3 bases; J trimming: 4 bases; junction bases outside the gene matches: 8. CDR3 DNA, as far as it was read: TGCGCCAGCAGCTCAACGGGACAGGGGGCATCGTACGAG. It translates to CASSSTGQGASYE. The whole CDR3 reads CASSSTGQGASYEQYF. Full variable domain (outside the CDR3, taken from reference TRBV5-1 and TRBJ2-7): KAGVTQTPRYLIKTRGQQVTLSCSPISGHRSVSWYQQTPGQGLQFLFEYFSETQRNKGNFPGRFSGRQFSNSRSEMNVSTLELGDSALYLCASSSTGQGASYEQYFGPGTRLTVT.

A word on this clone: The CDR3 end lies 3 residues beyond the end of the read and is filled in from the germline J gene. V gene TRBV19 combines with J gene TRBJ1-1; D not certain. The CDR3 has 11 amino acids. Trimming took off 10 bases at V and 7 bases at J, with 13 bases between the two ends. Per germline, CDR1 LNHDA and CDR2 SQIVND (reference sequence). CDR3 loop: CATFLTFEAFF. The CDR3 DNA, read in part, is TGTGCCACTTTCCTGACATTTGAA.

In the case of this clone: The read halts 3 residues ahead of the CDR3 end, with the missing end drawn from the germline J gene. The chain links TRBV23-1 to TRBJ2-5, with 7 bases matching TRBD2. TRBV23-1 is an ORF for which the function is uncertain. The CDR3 runs to 16 residues. Germline trimming cut 3 bases from V and 2 bases from J; bases unmatched to any gene: 9. The CDR3 region is CASSHSRLAEQETQYF. The CDR3 bases that were read are TGCGCCAGCAGTCACTCCCGGCTAGCGGAGCAAGAGACC.

Worth noting for this clone: The read ends 3 residues shy of where the CDR3 ends; the end is completed using the germline J gene. The V gene is TRBV24-1, the J gene TRBJ2-7, with 8 bases aligning to TRBD1. In germline, CDR1 is KGHDR, CDR2 SFDVKD. The trim removed 3 bases at V and 5 bases at J, leaving 8 bases unmatched. The CDR3 runs to 15 residues. The CDR3 sequence: CATSDPVTGDNEQYF. Incomplete CDR3 DNA: TGTGCCACCAGTGATCCCGTGACAGGGGACAACGAG.

Concerning this clone: The sequence runs out 3 residues before the end of the CDR3; the remainder is reconstructed from the germline J gene. The chain couples TRBV29-1 to TRBJ1-2; D might be TRBD1 (5 bases). Trimming removed 5 bases at V and 2 bases at J, with 12 bases between. Looked up from germline, CDR1 is SQVTM and CDR2 is ANQGSEA. CDR3 length: 13 residues. This CDR3 is CSVHSDSNYGYTF. The covered CDR3 bases are TGCAGCGTTCACAGCGACAGCAACTATGGC.

The DNA read from the CDR3 is TGCAGCGTTCAGAGACTGACGGGCGAG. It translates to CSVQRLTGE. From start to end, the CDR3 is CSVQRLTGEQYF. The chain carries TRBV29-1 and TRBJ2-7, with unresolved D. The observed sequence ends 3 residues before the CDR3 terminus, with the missing tail filled in from the germline J gene. Germline V lookup: CDR1 SQVTM, CDR2 ANQGSEA. This CDR3 has 12 residues. Trimming took off 5 bases at V and 6 bases at J, with 14 bases between the two ends.

Comment on this clone: The read stops 3 residues short of the end of the CDR3; the missing end is completed from the germline J gene. The rearrangement uses TRBV20-1 and TRBJ2-3, with 9 positions matching TRBD2. The J segment lost 6 bases and the V segment lost 0 bases, leaving 16 bases of the junction unmatched. CDR3 size: 18 residues. CDR1 and CDR2 (germline): DFQATT, SNEGSKA (reference sequence). The covered CDR3 bases are TGCAGTGCTAGAGATGAGGCTAGCGGGAACAGACAGTGGGATACG. Its translation is CSARDEASGNRQWDT. The full CDR3 sequence reads CSARDEASGNRQWDTQYF.

Points on this clone: From the germline J gene comes the end of the CDR3, since the read stops 3 residues before it. This chain links TRBV5-4 with TRBJ2-2, with 9 nucleotides matching TRBD1. V was clipped by 4 bases and J by 3 bases; unmatched bases: 4. The CDR3 has 15 amino acids. Germline V gene sequence: CDR1 SGHNT, CDR2 YYREEE (reference sequence). The sequenced part of the CDR3 DNA is TGTGCCAGCAGCCCCGGGACAGGGCACACCGGGGAG. This sequence encodes CASSPGTGHTGE. From start to end, the CDR3 is CASSPGTGHTGELFF.

Comment on this clone: The DNA ends 3 residues before the CDR3 does, and the rest of the CDR3 is filled in from the germline J gene. The chain is built from TRBV19 and TRBJ2-7, with TRBD1 as a possible D gene (6 bases). The CDR3 consists of 15 residues. Trimming removed 4 bases at V and 0 bases at J, with 13 bases between. CDR1 is LNHDA, CDR2 SQIVND, per germline (reference sequence). Partial CDR3 DNA: TGTGCCAGTAGTACTACGGGACAAGCCTCCTACGAG. This translates into CASSTTGQASYE. The whole CDR3 protein reads CASSTTGQASYEQYF.

Comment on this clone: From the germline J gene comes the end of the CDR3, since the read stops 3 residues before it. The chain employs TRBV27 and TRBJ2-3, with TRBD2 identical over 8 bases. Germline CDR1 is MNHEY and CDR2 is SMNVEV (reference sequence). Trimming at V came to 7 bases and at J to 3 bases, leaving 18 bases not matched to a gene. The CDR3 is 18 residues long. The DNA read from the CDR3 is TGTGCCAGCAAAACGAGCGGGAGATTTACGTTTGGGACAGATACG. Translated: CASKTSGRFTFGTDT. The full CDR3 protein reads CASKTSGRFTFGTDTQYF.

A word on this clone: The read is 3 residues too short to cover the CDR3 end, so that end is filled in from the germline J gene. The chain employs TRBV10-3 and TRBJ2-1; TRBD2 aligns across 11 bases. Germline V gene lookup returns CDR1 ENHRY and CDR2 SYGVKD. This CDR3 is built from 17 residues. V lost 2 bases to trimming and J lost 1 base; unmatched junction nucleotides: 4. The CDR3 bases that were read are TGTGCCATCAGTGAGACTAGCGGGAGACTATCCTACAATGAG. As protein: CAISETSGRLSYNE. Given in full, the CDR3 is CAISETSGRLSYNEQFF.